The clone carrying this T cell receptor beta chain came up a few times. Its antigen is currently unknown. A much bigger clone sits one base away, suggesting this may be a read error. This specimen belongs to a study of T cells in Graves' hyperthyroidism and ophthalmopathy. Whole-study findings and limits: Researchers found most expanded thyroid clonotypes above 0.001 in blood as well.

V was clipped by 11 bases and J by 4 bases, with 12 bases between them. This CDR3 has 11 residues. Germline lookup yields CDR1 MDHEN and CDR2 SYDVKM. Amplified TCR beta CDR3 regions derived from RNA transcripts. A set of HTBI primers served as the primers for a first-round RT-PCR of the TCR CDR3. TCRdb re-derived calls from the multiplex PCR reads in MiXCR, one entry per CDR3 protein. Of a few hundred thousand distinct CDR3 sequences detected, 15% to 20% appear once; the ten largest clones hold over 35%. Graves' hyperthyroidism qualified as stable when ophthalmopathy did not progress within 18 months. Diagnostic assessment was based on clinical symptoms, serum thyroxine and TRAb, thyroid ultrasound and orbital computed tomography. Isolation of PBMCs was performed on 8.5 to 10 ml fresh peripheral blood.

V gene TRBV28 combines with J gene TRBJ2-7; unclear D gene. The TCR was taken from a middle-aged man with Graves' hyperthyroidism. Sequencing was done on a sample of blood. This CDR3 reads CASKARYEQYF. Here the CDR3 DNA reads TGTGCCTCTAAGGCTAGATACGAGCAGTACTTC.